The entry that follows covers one T cell receptor (beta chain) sequence. The data belong to a study of PD-1 blockade in classical Hodgkin lymphoma. CDR1 SQVTM and CDR2 ANQGSEA come from the germline V gene. The CDR3 length is 12 residues. Trimming left V 4 bases short and J 1 base short, with 6 bases between. Sample time point: cycle 4 day 1 (C4D1), after 5 to 7 weeks of nivolumab. All the patients suffered relapse after autologous stem cell transplantation, and brentuximab vedotin exposure differed. Clones were read by immunoSEQ multiplex PCR, and TCRdb kept only the in-frame ones, dropping some. Of approximately 21,000 clones listed, 60% to 80% are singletons.

This TCR derives from a human donor with classical Hodgkin lymphoma. The gene calls are TRBV29-1 and TRBJ2-3, with a weak D call TRBD2 (5 bases). The source material was peripheral blood mononuclear cells (PBMCs), sampled before the fourth cycle of nivolumab. CDR3 loop: CSVGRGTDTQYF. The CDR3 DNA is TGCAGCGTTGGGCGGGGCACAGATACGCAGTATTTT.